Below are 19 T cell receptor beta chains sequenced from a single sample in a study of cytomegalovirus exposure and HLA in healthy donors. The PCR made use of 60 Vbeta and 13 Jbeta primers. Method: immunoSEQ multiplex PCR; TCRdb's copy keeps in-frame clones and lacks some. This table lists some 47,000 clones. Sequenced material: PBMCs. All receptors come from a woman in her thirties or forties in good health and CMV-seronegative.

The chain recombines TRBV4-1 with TRBJ2-6; TRBD2 matches at 7 bases. CDR3 length: 17 amino acids. Trimming cost V 4 bases and J 3 bases; bases outside gene matches: 9. From germline, CDR1 is MGHRA and CDR2 YSYEKL. In DNA, the CDR3 is TGCGCCAGCAGCCGAGGCGGACTAGTATATGGGGCCAACGTCCTGACTTTC. Residues: CASSRGGLVYGANVLTF.

The chain is built from TRBV5-1 and TRBJ1-3; TRBD1 is a possible D gene (5 bases). Germline-derived CDR1 and CDR2 are SGHRS and YFSETQ. Trimming stripped 3 bases from V and 0 bases from J, with 16 bases between. The CDR3 is 17 residues long. CDR3 in amino acids: CASSSSGGGSSGNTIYF. CDR3 nucleotide sequence: TGCGCCAGCAGCTCCTCCGGGGGGGGTAGCTCTGGAAACACCATATATTTT.

The J gene is TRBJ2-5, the V gene TRBV5-8; 10 bases are shared with TRBD2. V shed 4 bases, J shed 0 bases, and the junction held 9 bases outside the gene matches. Germline V gives CDR1 SGHTS, CDR2 YDEGEE. This CDR3 contains 17 residues. The DNA of the CDR3 is TGTGCCAGCAGCGGCGGGGTAGCGGGAGGAAACCAAGAGACCCAGTACTTC. Translating gives CASSGGVAGGNQETQYF.

To note about this clone: One end of the junction fails to match germline, which may point to a read error. Other DNA sequences in the same sample also yield this CDR3. The gene calls are TRBV4-3 and TRBJ1-6; D possibly corresponds to TRBD1 (5 bases). In germline, CDR1 is LGHNA, CDR2 YSLEER. This CDR3 contains 19 residues. CDR3 sequence reads: CASSQESNRETAHNSPLHF. The CDR3 DNA reads as TGCGCCAGCAGCCAAGAAAGTAATCGGGAGACAGCCCATAATTCACCCCTACACTTT.

CDR3 amino acids: CASSPTRVTGQNTEAFF. In DNA form, the CDR3 reads TGTGCCAGCAGCCCGACCCGAGTGACAGGCCAGAACACTGAAGCTTTCTTT. This chain joins TRBV7-3 and TRBJ1-1; a weak D match, TRBD1 (6 bases). The CDR3 is 17 amino acids. CDR1 and CDR2 (germline): SGHTA, FQGTGA. V was clipped by 5 bases and J by 1 base, with 20 bases between them.

This chain joins TRBV30 and TRBJ2-7; D may be TRBD1 (5 bases). V lost 0 bases and J lost 0, with 9 bases in between. Germline loops: CDR1 GTSNPN, CDR2 SVGIG (reference sequence). There are 14 residues in the CDR3. CDR3 nucleotide sequence: TGTGCCTGGAGTGTACAGGACGACTCCTACGAGCAGTACTTC. The encoded protein is CAWSVQDDSYEQYF.

V usage is TRBV6-1 and J usage is TRBJ1-1; 10 bases map to TRBD1. The germline V gene encodes CDR1 MNHNS and CDR2 SASEGT. The CDR3 spans 15 residues. V dropped 6 bases and J dropped 2; count of bases not matched to a gene: 6. CDR3 nucleotides: TGTGCCAGCAGGACGGGACAGGGGCTTAACACTGAAGCTTTCTTT. This codes for CASRTGQGLNTEAFF.

The chain is built from TRBV6-1 and TRBJ1-1, with D hard to call. The CDR3 is made up of 14 amino acids. Germline CDR1 is MNHNS and CDR2 is SASEGT. V lost 6 bases and J 0 bases, leaving 11 bases between the germline ends. CDR3 nucleotides: TGTGCCAGCAGCATCACAGACATGAACACTGAAGCTTTCTTT. Translating gives CASSITDMNTEAFF.

The V gene is TRBV7-5, the J gene TRBJ2-5; whether TRBD2, the table's D call, matches the DNA was not checked. TRBV7-5 is described as a pseudogene. This CDR3 has 11 amino acids. DNA for the CDR3: TGTGCCACCTCGGGTGCCTGGACCCAGTACTTC. Its translation is CATSGAWTQYF.

This rearrangement joins TRBV5-1 to TRBJ2-1; maybe TRBD1 (6 bases). The CDR3 is 15 residues long. Per germline, CDR1 SGHRS and CDR2 YFSETQ. Trimming left V 4 bases short and J 0 bases short, with 11 bases between. CDR3 sequence: CASSLGQSSYNEQFF. Here the CDR3 DNA reads TGCGCCAGCAGCCTAGGACAGAGCTCCTACAATGAGCAGTTCTTC.

CDR3 DNA sequence: TGCGCCAGCAGCCCCCCGTGGGCGGGGGGGCGAGAGCAGTACTTC. Its protein product is CASSPPWAGGREQYF. The chain joins TRBV5-1 to TRBJ2-7, with 9 bases identical to TRBD2. The CDR3 is made up of 15 amino acids. The germline CDR1 and CDR2 sequences are SGHRS and YFSETQ. The J segment lost 7 bases and the V segment lost 4 bases, leaving 12 bases of the junction unmatched.

The chain employs TRBV5-6 and TRBJ1-4, with TRBD1 matching over 7 bases. CDR1 SGHDT and CDR2 YYEEEE come from the germline V gene. The V segment lost 4 bases and the J segment 6 bases; nucleotides outside the gene matches: 3. The CDR3 spans 13 residues. The CDR3 sequence: CASSPTGDEKLFF. For the CDR3, the DNA is TGTGCCAGCAGCCCAACAGGGGATGAAAAACTGTTTTTT. Filled out from reference TRBV5-6 and TRBJ1-4, the complete variable domain reads DAGVTQSPTHLIKTRGQQVTLRCSPKSGHDTVSWYQQALGQGPQFIFQYYEEEERQRGNFPDRFSGHQFPNYSSELNVNALLLGDSALYLCASSPTGDEKLFFGSGTQLSVL.

The rearrangement uses TRBV7-8 and TRBJ2-4; possibly TRBD1 for D (5 bases). V was clipped by 1 base and J by 9 bases, with 10 bases between them. Per the germline V gene, CDR1 is SGHVS and CDR2 is FQNEAQ. This CDR3 comprises 13 residues. As DNA, the CDR3 is TGTGCCAGCAGCTTAGTAGGGGTCAGCATTCAGTACTTC. Protein product: CASSLVGVSIQYF.

J is TRBJ1-4 and V is TRBV19, with 8 bases that match TRBD1. Germline loops: CDR1 LNHDA, CDR2 SQIVND (reference sequence). This CDR3 is 16 amino acids long. The J segment lost 0 bases and the V segment lost 6 bases, leaving 6 bases of the junction unmatched. As DNA, the CDR3 is TGTGCCAGTAGCATGGACAGGGCTGCAACTAATGAAAAACTGTTTTTT. Translation gives CASSMDRAATNEKLFF.

The chain has TRBV5-1 and TRBJ2-5; D call uncertain. Trimming stripped 0 bases from V and 4 bases from J, with 10 bases between. Germline CDR1 reads SGHRS; CDR2 reads YFSETQ. The CDR3 loop spans 14 amino acids. The CDR3 is CASSLEVPGETQYF. The CDR3, as DNA: TGCGCCAGCAGCTTGGAGGTACCGGGAGAGACCCAGTACTTC.

The chain recombines TRBV10-3 with TRBJ2-3; 7 nucleotides match TRBD1. The V segment lost 5 bases and the J segment 5 bases; nucleotides outside the gene matches: 10. From germline, CDR1 is ENHRY and CDR2 SYGVKD. The CDR3 totals 15 residues. The CDR3 DNA reads TGTGCCATCAGTCCTACAGGGGACCCCAGAGATACGCAGTATTTT. Its translation: CAISPTGDPRDTQYF.

V usage is TRBV9 and J usage is TRBJ1-1, with 9 nucleotides matching TRBD1. The V gene's germline CDR1 is SGDLS and CDR2 YYNGEE. The J segment lost 0 bases and the V segment lost 2 bases, leaving 5 bases of the junction unmatched. CDR3 size: 16 residues. DNA for the CDR3: TGTGCCAGCAGCGTGGGACAGGGTAACATGAACACTGAAGCTTTCTTT. Translating it yields CASSVGQGNMNTEAFF.

The J gene is TRBJ1-2, the V gene TRBV7-9, with TRBD1 identical over 8 bases. With 5 bases clipped from V and 5 bases from J, the junction kept 13 bases outside the gene matches. Germline values: CDR1 SEHNR, CDR2 FQNEAQ (reference sequence). The CDR3 length is 16 residues. CDR3 region: CASSRGTAGGVYGYTF. DNA of the CDR3: TGTGCCAGCAGCCGAGGTACTGCAGGGGGCGTATATGGCTACACCTTC.

The chain recombines TRBV19 with TRBJ1-5; D is possibly TRBD1 (5 bases). Germline CDR1 reads LNHDA; CDR2 reads SQIVND (reference sequence). This CDR3 comprises 17 residues. Trimming took 3 bases from V and 2 from J, leaving 17 bases between them. This chain's CDR3 is CASSIDGGGVGNQPQHF. Here the CDR3 DNA reads TGTGCCAGTAGTATCGATGGTGGGGGGGTCGGCAATCAGCCCCAGCATTTT.